This TCR beta chain was profiled in a study of read filtering for tumor transcriptome and immune sequencing. Study observations and caveats: Correlation between methods rose after single-read clonotypes were removed.

The CDR3 has 14 residues. CDR1 DFQATT and CDR2 SNEGSKA come from the germline V gene (reference sequence). The library was built from about 400 ng RNA with molecular barcoded adaptors for alpha/delta and beta/gamma chains. TCRdb recomputed calls from the reads with MiXCR, one row per CDR3 protein. The sample has about 62,000 distinct CDR3 sequences, around a fifth seen once; the top ten hold approximately 10%. This clonotype has a count of ten or more. Antigen specificity is unknown. Germline and junction disagree at one end, which may indicate a read error. The TCR comes from a donor aged 40 or older with multiple myeloma. The V and J genes are TRBV20-1 and TRBJ2-3; 8 nucleotides line up with TRBD2. The sequencing sample was made of a population of CD138-negative cells sorted from bone marrow. As DNA, the CDR3 is TGCAGTGCCGGAAGCGGGAGAATCTTCGATACGCAGTACTTT. Protein product: CSAGSGRIFDTQYF.